This T cell receptor (beta chain) was identified during a study of blood T cells in healthy people across ages. The study's findings and limits: The study found TCR beta diversity correlated strongly with naive T cell percentage. The long-lived group displayed more naive CD4+ cells, plus higher diversity, than the aged donors did.

In regard to this clonotype: Its antigen is currently unknown.

From germline, CDR1 is SGHTA and CDR2 FQGNSA. The J segment lost 3 bases and the V segment lost 5 bases, leaving 14 bases of the junction unmatched. The CDR3 has 17 amino acids. Collection of around 10 milliliters of peripheral blood was performed for each donor. With a J-beta primer mix and a sample-barcoded 5' primer, a second PCR ran roughly 6 to 11 cycles. Every single cDNA molecule received a tag from a template-switch adaptor with 12 random nucleotides. TCRdb re-called the 5' RACE reads with MiXCR, one entry per CDR3 protein. This sample yields about a million distinct CDR3 sequences, of which 40% to 60% are seen a single time; roughly 12% belongs to the top ten.

The genes are TRBV7-2 and TRBJ2-7; 9 nucleotides agree with TRBD2. Sequenced: blood. The clonotype originates from a man aged 30 to 45 in good health. The DNA of the CDR3 is TGTGCCAGCAGCCCGGCCAGGAGAGCGGGGGGATACTACGAGCAGTACTTC. Translation: CASSPARRAGGYYEQYF. The full variable domain, completed using reference TRBV7-2 and TRBJ2-7, is GAGVSQSPSNKVTEKGKDVELRCDPISGHTALYWYRQSLGQGLEFLIYFQGNSAPDKSGLPSDRFSAERTGGSVSTLTIQRTQQEDSAVYLCASSPARRAGGYYEQYFGPGTRLTVT.